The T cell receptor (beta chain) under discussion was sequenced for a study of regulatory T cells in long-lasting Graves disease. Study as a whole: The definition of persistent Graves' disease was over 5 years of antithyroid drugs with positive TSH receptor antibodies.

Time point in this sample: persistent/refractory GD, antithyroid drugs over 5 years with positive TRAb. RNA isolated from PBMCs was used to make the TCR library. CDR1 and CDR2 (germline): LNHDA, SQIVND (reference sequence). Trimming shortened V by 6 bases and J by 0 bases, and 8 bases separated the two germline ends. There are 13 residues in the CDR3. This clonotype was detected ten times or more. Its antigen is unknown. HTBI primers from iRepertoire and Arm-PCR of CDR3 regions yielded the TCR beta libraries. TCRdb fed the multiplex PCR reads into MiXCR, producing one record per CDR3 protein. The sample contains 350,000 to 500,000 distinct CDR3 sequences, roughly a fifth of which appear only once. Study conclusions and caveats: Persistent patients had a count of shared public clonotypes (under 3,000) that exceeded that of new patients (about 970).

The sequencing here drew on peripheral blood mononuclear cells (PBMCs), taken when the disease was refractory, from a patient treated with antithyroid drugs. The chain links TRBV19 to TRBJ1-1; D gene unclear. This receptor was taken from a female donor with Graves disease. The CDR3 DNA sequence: TGTGCCAGTAGCCCACCATTGAACACTGAAGCTTTCTTT. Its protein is CASSPPLNTEAFF. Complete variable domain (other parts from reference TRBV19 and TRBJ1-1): DGGITQSPKYLFRKEGQNVTLSCEQNLNHDAMYWYRQDPGQGLRLIYYSQIVNDFQKGDIAEGYSVSREKKESFPLTVTSAQKNPTAFYLCASSPPLNTEAFFGQGTRLTVV.